The 30 T cell receptor beta chains presented below share a single source sample, sequenced in a study of early T cells in non-severe SARS-CoV-2 infection. MiXCR, applied by TCRdb to the 5' RACE reads, yields one record per CDR3 protein. The top ten hold roughly 4.9% of the sample, which has more than 35,000 distinct CDR3 sequences, around 6.5% seen once. Specimen: whole blood. The receptors stem from an adult who was a healthcare worker with PCR-confirmed SARS-CoV-2 infection or an uninfected control (not recorded which).

This clonotype was found many times. The V gene is TRBV28, the J gene TRBJ2-1; possible D gene TRBD2, 6 bases. CDR1 MDHEN and CDR2 SYDVKM come from the germline V gene. The V gene lost 5 bases and the J gene lost 9 bases, with 26 bases spanning the gap. The CDR3 sequence is 17 residues long. This chain's CDR3 is CASSTPRDLRGVGEQFF. The CDR3 nucleotides are TGTGCCAGCAGTACCCCCCGGGACTTAAGAGGGGTGGGTGAGCAGTTCTTC.

This clonotype was counted at least ten times. V usage is TRBV5-5 and J usage is TRBJ2-5; tentatively, D is TRBD1 or TRBD2 (5 bases each). CDR1 SGHKS and CDR2 YYEKEE come from the germline V gene (reference sequence). This CDR3 has 16 amino acids. Trimming removed 0 bases at V and 8 bases at J, with 20 bases between. CDR3 in DNA: TGTGCCAGCAGCTTGGCCGCGGGCAGGGCCGGAGAAACCCAGTACTTC. It yields the protein CASSLAAGRAGETQYF.

This clonotype was detected ten times or more. The chain recombines TRBV5-5 with TRBJ1-2; no clear D. In germline, CDR1 is SGHKS, CDR2 YYEKEE (reference sequence). The CDR3 is made up of 13 amino acids. Between the trimmed V and J ends, which lost 0 bases and 8 bases, there was a span of 11 bases. The CDR3 sequence: CASSLEAAMGYTF. In DNA form, the CDR3 reads TGTGCCAGCAGCTTGGAGGCAGCGATGGGCTACACCTTC.

This clonotype occurred many times. The V call is TRBV7-9, the J call TRBJ2-7; D is undetermined. The CDR3 is 12 amino acids. Trimming removed 1 base at V and 5 bases at J, with 6 bases between. Germline-derived CDR1 and CDR2 are SEHNR and FQNEAQ (reference sequence). The CDR3 coding sequence is TGTGCCAGCAGCTTAGGGGAACACGAGCAGTACTTC. This gives the protein CASSLGEHEQYF.

The table lists this clonotype with many counts. The chain is built from TRBV29-1 and TRBJ1-2, with D unclear. Germline CDR1 SQVTM, CDR2 ANQGSEA. V was clipped by 7 bases and J by 4 bases, with 22 bases between them. The length of the CDR3 is 15 residues. The DNA of the CDR3 is TGCAGCGCCAAAGCCACCGGGCCCGGCGGCTATGGCTACACCTTC. It codes for CSAKATGPGGYGYTF.

This clonotype was recorded many times. V and J are TRBV20-1 and TRBJ2-3; 12 nucleotides agree with TRBD2. Germline V CDR1 and CDR2: DFQATT, SNEGSKA (reference sequence). The CDR3 consists of 20 residues. V lost 3 bases and J lost 0; bases outside the gene matches: 16. The CDR3 spells CSASGLSTSGSDFSTDTQYF. The CDR3 DNA follows: TGCAGTGCTAGTGGTCTATCGACTAGCGGGAGCGATTTTAGCACAGATACGCAGTATTTT.

In its sample, this clonotype was seen many times. The gene calls are TRBV18 and TRBJ2-7; D gene unclear. The CDR3 has 13 amino acids. Germline V gives CDR1 KGHSH, CDR2 LQKENI. Trimming cost V 3 bases and J 3 bases, with 9 bases left between them. In DNA, the CDR3 is TGTGCCAGCTCACCGGCTTTGGGCTACGAGCAGTACTTC. This gives the protein CASSPALGYEQYF. The entire variable domain, with the rest obtained from reference TRBV18 and TRBJ2-7, is as follows: NAGVMQNPRHLVRRRGQEARLRCSPMKGHSHVYWYRQLPEEGLKFMVYLQKENIIDESGMPKERFSAEFPKEGPSILRIQQVVRGDSAAYFCASSPALGYEQYFGPGTRLTVT.

For this clonotype: Just one base apart from a much larger clone, this may be a read error. CDR3 residues: CASSQGEGTGGQGQYF. The CDR3 region has the DNA TGTGCCAGCAGCCAAGGAGAAGGGACAGGGGGACAAGGGCAGTACTTC. The chain has TRBV14 and TRBJ2-7; 11 nucleotides agree with TRBD1. The V gene end was trimmed by 1 base and the J gene end by 9 bases; junction bases not matched to a gene: 11. The germline CDR1 and CDR2 sequences are SGHDN and FVKESK. The CDR3 totals 16 residues. The complete variable domain, with remaining parts taken from reference TRBV14 and TRBJ2-7, reads EAGVTQFPSHSVIEKGQTVTLRCDPISGHDNLYWYRRVMGKEIKFLLHFVKESKQDESGMPNNRFLAERTGGTYSTLKVQPAELEDSGVYFCASSQGEGTGGQGQYFGPGTRLTVT.

V and J are TRBV7-9 and TRBJ2-3, with D possibly being TRBD2 (6 bases). V was clipped by 8 bases and J by 6 bases, with 9 bases between them. Germline CDR1 reads SEHNR; CDR2 reads FQNEAQ (reference sequence). The CDR3 spans 11 residues. The CDR3 DNA is TGTGCCAGCCCCCGGGGGGATACGCAGTATTTT. This encodes CASPRGDTQYF.

Ten or more counts support this clonotype. The rearrangement links TRBV11-2 to TRBJ2-1, with D possibly matching TRBD2 (5 bases). The germline V gene has CDR1 SGHAT and CDR2 FQNNGV. The CDR3 spans 15 residues. V lost 1 base and J 0 bases, leaving 7 bases between the germline ends. The DNA for the CDR3 is TGTGCCAGCAGCTTAGCGAGCGGCTCCTACAATGAGCAGTTCTTC. Amino acid sequence: CASSLASGSYNEQFF.

At least ten counts were recorded for this clonotype. The V and J genes are TRBV20-1 and TRBJ1-5; TRBD1 might be the D (6 bases). This CDR3 spans 15 amino acids. Germline loops: CDR1 DFQATT, CDR2 SNEGSKA (reference sequence). V lost 6 bases, J lost 1 base, and 16 bases lay in between. CDR3 sequence reads: CSANRQDLSNQPQHF. DNA for the CDR3: TGCAGTGCCAACAGACAGGACCTGAGCAATCAGCCCCAGCATTTT.

This clonotype was seen repeatedly, ten times or more. This chain connects TRBV20-1 to TRBJ2-1; TRBD2 might be the D (6 bases). CDR1 is DFQATT, CDR2 SNEGSKA, per germline (reference sequence). The CDR3 spans 12 residues. V lost 3 bases to trimming and J lost 6 bases, with 9 bases between them. CDR3 sequence reads: CSARDYFNEQFF. The DNA for the CDR3 is TGCAGTGCTAGGGACTACTTCAATGAGCAGTTCTTC.

This clonotype has a count of ten or more. This chain connects TRBV28 to TRBJ1-2; D call uncertain. The germline CDR1 and CDR2 sequences are MDHEN and SYDVKM. With 2 bases removed from V and 7 bases from J, the gap between germline ends came to 14 bases. This CDR3 has 14 residues. The CDR3 protein is CASSLLPNLGGYTF. The CDR3, as DNA: TGTGCCAGCAGTTTACTCCCCAATTTGGGTGGCTACACCTTC.

This clonotype was counted at least ten times. The chain combines TRBV4-1 with TRBJ2-2; D gene ambiguous. The CDR3 consists of 15 residues. The germline V gene encodes CDR1 MGHRA and CDR2 YSYEKL. Deletions cut 4 bases from V and 2 bases from J, with 11 bases between. DNA of the CDR3: TGCGCCAGCAGCCTAAATACGATTAACACCGGGGAGCTGTTTTTT. Its translation: CASSLNTINTGELFF.

Relative to its sample, this clonotype is medium-sized. The genes are TRBV10-1 and TRBJ1-1; D is undetermined. The V end lost 3 bases, the J end lost 3 bases, and 5 bases lay between the germline ends. The CDR3 sequence is 12 residues long. Germline CDR1 WNHNN, CDR2 SYGVQD (reference sequence). Written as DNA, the CDR3 is TGCGCCAGCAGTGACCCCGACACTGAAGCTTTCTTT. This codes for CASSDPDTEAFF.

V usage is TRBV15 and J usage is TRBJ2-2; D gene ambiguous. There are 14 residues in the CDR3. Germline V gene data show CDR1 as LNHNV and CDR2 as YYDKDF (reference sequence). Trimming pared 6 bases from V and 6 bases from J, leaving 14 bases between. This chain's CDR3 is CATSMGSSAGELFF. CDR3 coding DNA: TGTGCCACCAGTATGGGAAGCTCGGCCGGGGAGCTGTTTTTT.

The sample holds many counts of this clonotype. This chain links TRBV7-9 with TRBJ2-2; maybe TRBD2 (5 bases). V lost 3 bases, J lost 6 bases, and 11 bases lay in between. The CDR3 is made up of 14 amino acids. The germline CDR1 and CDR2 sequences are SEHNR and FQNEAQ (reference sequence). CDR3 loop: CASSFEGTAGELFF. As DNA, the CDR3 is TGTGCCAGCAGCTTTGAGGGCACGGCCGGGGAGCTGTTTTTT.

The V call is TRBV11-2, the J call TRBJ1-5, with a tentative D call TRBD1 (5 bases). With 6 bases removed from V and 5 bases from J, the gap between germline ends came to 20 bases. CDR3 length: 16 residues. Germline CDR1 and CDR2: SGHAT and FQNNGV. The CDR3 DNA is TGTGCCAGCAGTCCCCCGATACAGGCGGGGTATCAGCCCCAGCATTTT. Its protein product is CASSPPIQAGYQPQHF. The full variable domain, completed using reference TRBV11-2 and TRBJ1-5, is EAGVAQSPRYKIIEKRQSVAFWCNPISGHATLYWYQQILGQGPKLLIQFQNNGVVDDSQLPKDRFSAERLKGVDSTLKIQPAKLEDSAVYLCASSPPIQAGYQPQHFGDGTRLSIL.

This clonotype was seen repeatedly, ten times or more. The chain is built from TRBV3-1 and TRBJ2-3; D call uncertain. CDR1 and CDR2 (germline): LGHDT, YNNKEL (reference sequence). The CDR3 sequence is 16 residues long. The V gene lost 0 bases and the J gene lost 6 bases, with 16 bases spanning the gap. DNA for the CDR3: TGTGCCAGCAGCCAAGAAAAAGGGCTAGTCTCCGATACGCAGTATTTT. Encoded protein: CASSQEKGLVSDTQYF.

This clonotype appeared a few times. The gene calls are TRBV7-9 and TRBJ2-1; no reliable D call. The CDR3 is 11 residues long. Trimming cost V 2 bases and J 11 bases, with 7 bases left between them. Germline values: CDR1 SEHNR, CDR2 FQNEAQ (reference sequence). This chain's CDR3 is CASSLFGKQFF. In nucleotides, the CDR3 is TGTGCCAGCAGCTTATTCGGAAAGCAGTTCTTC.

This clonotype was recorded many times. The chain couples TRBV6-1 to TRBJ1-5, with 7 nucleotides matching TRBD1. The CDR3 contains 15 residues. V was clipped by 4 bases and J by 3 bases; unmatched bases: 6. The germline V gene encodes CDR1 MNHNS and CDR2 SASEGT. CDR3 coding DNA: TGTGCCAGCAGTGGACAGGGCTCTCTCAATCAGCCCCAGCATTTT. This translates into CASSGQGSLNQPQHF.

At least ten counts were recorded for this clonotype. The chain combines TRBV2 with TRBJ2-1; 10 nucleotides line up with TRBD1. This CDR3 has 15 amino acids. Germline V lookup: CDR1 SNHLY, CDR2 FYNNEI. V was clipped by 3 bases and J by 1 base; unmatched bases: 0. The CDR3 nucleotides read TGTGCCAGCAGTGAGGGACAGGGGTCCTACAATGAGCAGTTCTTC. Residues: CASSEGQGSYNEQFF.

This clonotype was recorded many times. The gene calls are TRBV7-4 and TRBJ2-1; D is perhaps TRBD1 (6 bases). Germline V CDR1 and CDR2: SGHVT, SQSDAQ. V lost 10 bases, J lost 5 bases, and 15 bases lay in between. The CDR3 extends over 13 amino acids. In DNA, the CDR3 is TGTGCCACCCCCCGGGACACCGACAATGAGCAGTTCTTC. It codes for CATPRDTDNEQFF.

This clonotype came up a few times. The V call is TRBV11-2, the J call TRBJ1-2; 8 positions agree with TRBD1. V dropped 0 bases and J dropped 7; count of bases not matched to a gene: 10. Germline V CDR1 and CDR2: SGHAT, FQNNGV. The CDR3 totals 16 residues. CDR3 sequence: CASSLDRRPGGPGYTF. In nucleotides, the CDR3 is TGTGCCAGCAGCTTAGATCGTCGTCCAGGGGGCCCTGGCTACACCTTC. Supplemented by reference TRBV11-2 and TRBJ1-2, the full variable domain reads EAGVAQSPRYKIIEKRQSVAFWCNPISGHATLYWYQQILGQGPKLLIQFQNNGVVDDSQLPKDRFSAERLKGVDSTLKIQPAKLEDSAVYLCASSLDRRPGGPGYTFGSGTRLTVV.

The sample holds many counts of this clonotype. The CDR3 reads CAWSHSTDTQYF. The CDR3 DNA follows: TGTGCCTGGTCCCACAGCACAGATACGCAGTATTTT. V usage is TRBV30 and J usage is TRBJ2-3; D is uncertain. V gave up 5 bases and J gave up 0 bases, with 6 bases separating them. CDR3 size: 12 residues. Germline V CDR1 and CDR2: GTSNPN, SVGIG (reference sequence).

This clonotype was seen a handful of times. The rearrangement uses TRBV4-1 and TRBJ2-7; TRBD2 agrees at 7 bases. Germline lookup yields CDR1 MGHRA and CDR2 YSYEKL. With V trimmed by 0 bases and J by 1 base, 12 bases remained unmatched. The CDR3 runs 18 residues. CDR3 residues: CASSQERGGSPWSYEQYF. The CDR3, as DNA: TGCGCCAGCAGCCAAGAACGCGGGGGATCCCCCTGGTCCTACGAGCAGTACTTC.

This clonotype was seen more than once but under ten times. The chain links TRBV6-5 to TRBJ2-5; 15 bases are shared with TRBD2. The CDR3 totals 16 residues. Germline V gene data show CDR1 as MNHEY and CDR2 as SVGAGI. Trimming cost V 5 bases and J 2 bases; bases outside gene matches: 3. CDR3 DNA: TGTGCCAGCAGTAAGGGACTAGCGGGAGGACAAGAGACCCAGTACTTC. This translates into CASSKGLAGGQETQYF.

This clonotype has more than one count but fewer than ten. J is TRBJ2-7 and V is TRBV10-3; TRBD1 matches 8 bases. This CDR3 has 13 amino acids. Germline assignment: CDR1 ENHRY and CDR2 SYGVKD. J gave up 1 base and V 8 bases, and 4 bases lay outside the gene matches. In DNA form, the CDR3 reads TGTGCCATCTCCGGGACAGGTTCCTACGAGCAGTACTTC. Residues: CAISGTGSYEQYF.

J is TRBJ2-7 and V is TRBV7-9; unclear D gene. Trimming pared 6 bases from V and 0 bases from J, leaving 9 bases between. CDR3 length equals 13 residues. Germline values: CDR1 SEHNR, CDR2 FQNEAQ (reference sequence). The CDR3 here is CASSTLVSYEQYF. The CDR3 nucleotides are TGTGCCAGCAGTACTCTCGTCTCCTACGAGCAGTACTTC.

There are many counts of this clonotype. V usage is TRBV29-1 and J usage is TRBJ2-1; 9 bases are a match to TRBD1. The CDR3 consists of 13 residues. The germline V gene has CDR1 SQVTM and CDR2 ANQGSEA. Trimming removed 3 bases from V and 7 bases from J; junction bases left unmatched: 4. DNA for the CDR3: TGCAGCGTTGACCACAGGGGGCTTAATGAGCAGTTCTTC. As protein: CSVDHRGLNEQFF.